These 29 T cell receptor beta chains were sequenced from one sample in a study of PD-1 blockade in classical Hodgkin lymphoma. Method: immunoSEQ multiplex PCR; TCRdb's copy keeps in-frame clones and lacks some. Among 20,000 or so clones listed, 84% were seen once. Documented time point: cycle 4 day 1 (C4D1), after around six weeks of nivolumab. Each and every patient relapsed after autologous stem cell transplantation, and patients got differing brentuximab vedotin exposure. This sample comprised peripheral blood mononuclear cells (PBMCs), obtained before the fourth cycle of nivolumab. All receptors come from a human donor with classical Hodgkin lymphoma.

The chain has TRBV14 and TRBJ2-5; 15 nucleotides agree with TRBD2. Germline assignment: CDR1 SGHDN and CDR2 FVKESK. The CDR3 is 16 residues long. Trimming took 4 bases from V and 5 from J; bases not matched to a gene: 5. CDR3 nucleotide sequence: TGTGCCAGCAGCCGGACTAGCGGGAGGGCCGATGAGACCCAGTACTTC. Its translation is CASSRTSGRADETQYF.

V and J are TRBV30 and TRBJ2-1; TRBD2 might be the D (6 bases). Trimming left V 4 bases short and J 0 bases short, with 13 bases between. From germline, CDR1 is GTSNPN and CDR2 SVGIG (reference sequence). The CDR3 is 15 amino acids. This chain's CDR3 is CAWMGTAFSYNEQFF. Written as DNA, the CDR3 is TGTGCCTGGATGGGGACTGCATTCTCCTACAATGAGCAGTTCTTC. The variable domain in full, with the rest retrieved from reference TRBV30 and TRBJ2-1, is SQTIHQWPATLVQPVGSPLSLECTVEGTSNPNLYWYRQAAGRGLQLLFYSVGIGQISSEVPQNLSASRPQDRQFILSSKKLLLSDSGFYLCAWMGTAFSYNEQFFGPGTRLTVL.

The chain couples TRBV28 to TRBJ1-1; the match to TRBD1 covers 7 bases. Germline CDR1 and CDR2: MDHEN and SYDVKM. This CDR3 is built from 16 residues. Germline trimming cut 5 bases from V and 0 bases from J; bases unmatched to any gene: 9. This CDR3 reads CASSPLTGAVNTEAFF. CDR3 coding DNA: TGTGCCAGCAGTCCCCTAACAGGGGCAGTGAACACTGAAGCTTTCTTT.

The chain has TRBV5-1 and TRBJ1-1, with 7 bases matching TRBD1. The CDR3 extends over 19 amino acids. V lost 0 bases and J lost 4; bases outside the gene matches: 18. Germline V gene sequence: CDR1 SGHRS, CDR2 YFSETQ. CDR3 sequence reads: CASSLDPDRWGFSGTEAFF. The CDR3 DNA reads as TGCGCCAGCAGCTTGGACCCGGACAGGTGGGGTTTTAGTGGCACTGAAGCTTTCTTT. Drawing the rest from reference TRBV5-1 and TRBJ1-1, the complete variable domain is KAGVTQTPRYLIKTRGQQVTLSCSPISGHRSVSWYQQTPGQGLQFLFEYFSETQRNKGNFPGRFSGRQFSNSRSEMNVSTLELGDSALYLCASSLDPDRWGFSGTEAFFGQGTRLTVV.

V usage is TRBV19 and J usage is TRBJ2-3; 14 nucleotides match TRBD2. This CDR3 has 15 amino acids. Trimming removed 5 bases from V and 6 bases from J; junction bases left unmatched: 4. Per germline, CDR1 LNHDA and CDR2 SQIVND (reference sequence). DNA for the CDR3: TGTGCCAGTAGTCCCCGACTAGCGGGGGGGGATACGCAGTATTTT. It encodes CASSPRLAGGDTQYF. Supplemented by reference TRBV19 and TRBJ2-3, the full variable domain reads DGGITQSPKYLFRKEGQNVTLSCEQNLNHDAMYWYRQDPGQGLRLIYYSQIVNDFQKGDIAEGYSVSREKKESFPLTVTSAQKNPTAFYLCASSPRLAGGDTQYFGPGTRLTVL.

This clone has only one observation. The chain has TRBV5-1 and TRBJ2-5, with 7 bases fitting TRBD1. The CDR3 has 21 residues. Unmatched junction bases numbered 24, after V lost 1 base and J lost 3 bases. Germline CDR1 is SGHRS and CDR2 is YFSETQ. The CDR3 DNA reads as TGCGCCAGCAGCTTGACGGGTACTCCATCGTCGTTGCCGGGACAGAAAGAGACCCAGTACTTC. As protein: CASSLTGTPSSLPGQKETQYF. Based on the CDR3 plus reference TRBV5-1 and TRBJ2-5, the full variable domain is KAGVTQTPRYLIKTRGQQVTLSCSPISGHRSVSWYQQTPGQGLQFLFEYFSETQRNKGNFPGRFSGRQFSNSRSEMNVSTLELGDSALYLCASSLTGTPSSLPGQKETQYFGPGTRLLVL.

This chain uses TRBV19 with TRBJ2-1; TRBD2 aligns across 11 bases. There are 19 residues in the CDR3. The V gene end was trimmed by 6 bases and the J gene end by 0 bases; junction bases not matched to a gene: 13. CDR1 and CDR2 from the germline V gene are LNHDA and SQIVND (reference sequence). The CDR3 loop reads CASRPLAGGKGGSYNEQFF. The DNA for the CDR3 is TGTGCCAGTAGGCCCCTAGCGGGAGGCAAGGGAGGCTCCTACAATGAGCAGTTCTTC.

The CDR3: CASSYSGDSPYGYTF. CDR3 in DNA: TGTGCCAGCAGTTACTCGGGGGACAGCCCCTATGGCTACACCTTC. The chain is built from TRBV6-5 and TRBJ1-2, with 7 bases matching TRBD1. V was pared by 0 bases and J by 4 bases, with 5 bases of the junction left unmatched. This CDR3 has 15 residues. CDR1 and CDR2 from the germline V gene are MNHEY and SVGAGI.

The chain recombines TRBV15 with TRBJ2-5; TRBD2 might be the D (6 bases). The CDR3 is made up of 15 amino acids. Trimming pared 1 base from V and 0 bases from J, leaving 9 bases between. CDR1 is LNHNV and CDR2 is YYDKDF in the germline V gene (reference sequence). The CDR3 spells CATSRVGGYQETQYF. The DNA for the CDR3 is TGTGCCACCAGCAGAGTTGGGGGGTACCAAGAGACCCAGTACTTC.

V is TRBV4-3 and J is TRBJ2-2; TRBD2 aligns across 12 bases. CDR3 length equals 19 residues. J gave up 0 bases and V 4 bases, and 9 bases lay outside the gene matches. Germline V lookup: CDR1 LGHNA, CDR2 YSLEER. The CDR3 nucleotides read TGCGCCAGCAGCCCGGGACTAGCGGGCCCTCTTCCGAACACCGGGGAGCTGTTTTTT. Translating gives CASSPGLAGPLPNTGELFF.

V is TRBV13 and J is TRBJ2-1, with 7 bases aligning to TRBD1. CDR1 and CDR2 (germline): PRHDT, FYEKMQ (reference sequence). The CDR3 spans 17 residues. With V trimmed by 0 bases and J by 3 bases, 8 bases remained unmatched. The CDR3 sequence: CASSLGPLGQIYNEQFF. CDR3 nucleotide sequence: TGTGCCAGCAGCTTAGGGCCGCTGGGACAGATCTACAATGAGCAGTTCTTC.

This clone was recorded only once. J is TRBJ2-1 and V is TRBV2; maybe TRBD2 (5 bases). CDR1 is SNHLY and CDR2 is FYNNEI in the germline V gene. CDR3 length equals 12 residues. Trimming shortened V by 6 bases and J by 10 bases, and 13 bases separated the two germline ends. The CDR3 nucleotides read TGTGCCAGCAGGGGATCTGGCGGGGAGCAGTTCTTC. Its protein is CASRGSGGEQFF.

The rearrangement joins TRBV14 to TRBJ2-2; 8 bases map to TRBD2. Trimming took 4 bases from V and 1 from J; bases not matched to a gene: 2. CDR3 length equals 15 residues. Germline V lookup: CDR1 SGHDN, CDR2 FVKESK. The CDR3 region is CASSLGRENTGELFF. In DNA, the CDR3 is TGTGCCAGCAGCCTCGGGAGGGAGAACACCGGGGAGCTGTTTTTT.

This chain links TRBV7-9 with TRBJ1-5, with D hard to call. V lost 1 base to trimming and J lost 4 bases, with 8 bases between them. This CDR3 has 14 amino acids. Germline assignment: CDR1 SEHNR and CDR2 FQNEAQ (reference sequence). The CDR3, as DNA: TGTGCCAGCAGCTTAGAAGGGATAAATCAGCCCCAGCATTTT. This codes for CASSLEGINQPQHF.

In DNA, the CDR3 is TGTGCCAGCAGCCAACTGGGACACTGGGGCTACACCTTC. Protein product: CASSQLGHWGYTF. The rearrangement uses TRBV14 and TRBJ1-2; weak D call: TRBD1 (6 bases). With 2 bases removed from V and 8 bases from J, the gap between germline ends came to 12 bases. The CDR3 length is 13 residues. Germline CDR1 is SGHDN and CDR2 is FVKESK. Supplemented by reference TRBV14 and TRBJ1-2, the full variable domain reads EAGVTQFPSHSVIEKGQTVTLRCDPISGHDNLYWYRRVMGKEIKFLLHFVKESKQDESGMPNNRFLAERTGGTYSTLKVQPAELEDSGVYFCASSQLGHWGYTFGSGTRLTVV.

The rearrangement uses TRBV5-4 and TRBJ2-5; perhaps TRBD2 as D (5 bases). CDR1 is SGHNT and CDR2 is YYREEE in the germline V gene (reference sequence). This CDR3 is built from 14 residues. The germline V and J ends were trimmed by 8 bases and 5 bases, with 19 bases remaining between them. CDR3 sequence: CASQQGSMSETQYF. The CDR3 DNA reads as TGTGCCAGTCAGCAAGGGAGTATGAGTGAGACCCAGTACTTC.

The V gene is TRBV11-2, the J gene TRBJ2-1, with D hard to call. Trimming removed 5 bases at V and 1 base at J, with 15 bases between. There are 16 residues in the CDR3. Germline CDR1 SGHAT, CDR2 FQNNGV. CDR3 DNA: TGTGCCAGCAGCCATAGGTGGCGTAAGTCCTACAATGAGCAGTTCTTC. As protein: CASSHRWRKSYNEQFF.

This clone was counted a single time. The V call is TRBV6-6, the J call TRBJ2-2; TRBD2 might be the D (6 bases). The CDR3 is made up of 16 amino acids. With 0 bases removed from V and 0 bases from J, the gap between germline ends came to 8 bases. From germline, CDR1 is MNHNY and CDR2 SVGAGI (reference sequence). CDR3: CASSYSIAANTGELFF. CDR3 in DNA: TGTGCCAGCAGTTACTCGATAGCGGCGAACACCGGGGAGCTGTTTTTT.

This chain connects TRBV7-2 to TRBJ2-1, with D unclear. The germline CDR1 and CDR2 sequences are SGHTA and FQGNSA. Trimming cost V 1 base and J 5 bases, with 9 bases left between them. The CDR3 is made up of 14 amino acids. The CDR3 loop reads CASSLELGHNEQFF. The DNA of the CDR3 is TGTGCCAGCAGCTTAGAACTCGGGCACAATGAGCAGTTCTTC.

The V and J genes are TRBV27 and TRBJ2-1, with 8 bases that match TRBD2. The V and J ends lost 5 bases and 2 bases, in that order; junction bases with no gene match: 5. Germline V CDR1 and CDR2: MNHEY, SMNVEV (reference sequence). This CDR3 region has 15 residues. The CDR3 loop is CASSEAGVTYNEQFF. In nucleotides, the CDR3 is TGTGCCAGCAGTGAAGCGGGAGTAACCTACAATGAGCAGTTCTTC.

This chain connects TRBV4-3 to TRBJ1-1, with D perhaps TRBD1 (5 bases). The CDR3 has 15 amino acids. Deletions cut 4 bases from V and 2 bases from J, with 14 bases between. Germline values: CDR1 LGHNA, CDR2 YSLEER. CDR3 sequence reads: CASSRGTDGNTEAFF. CDR3 sequence (DNA): TGCGCCAGCAGCCGAGGGACGGACGGCAACACTGAAGCTTTCTTT.

The chain links TRBV4-1 to TRBJ1-2; D not certain. V lost 0 bases to trimming and J lost 6 bases, with 8 bases between them. This CDR3 has 13 residues. Germline loops: CDR1 MGHRA, CDR2 YSYEKL. DNA for the CDR3: TGCGCCAGCAGCCAAGATGCGGGCGATGGCTACACCTTC. It encodes CASSQDAGDGYTF.

This clone has only one observation. The chain has TRBV5-1 and TRBJ2-3, with TRBD1 as a possible D gene (5 bases). The V gene's germline CDR1 is SGHRS and CDR2 YFSETQ. The CDR3 totals 15 residues. Trimming left V 0 bases short and J 2 bases short, with 10 bases between. DNA of the CDR3: TGCGCCAGCAGCTTGGACAGGTTAGACACAGATACGCAGTATTTT. Encoded protein: CASSLDRLDTDTQYF.

V usage is TRBV9 and J usage is TRBJ1-2; weak D call: TRBD1 (5 bases). V lost 4 bases, J lost 11 bases, and 12 bases lay in between. Germline CDR1 SGDLS, CDR2 YYNGEE. The CDR3 sequence is 11 residues long. CDR3 loop: CASSQGPHYTF. Written as DNA, the CDR3 is TGTGCCAGCAGCCAGGGACCGCATTACACCTTC.

J is TRBJ2-1 and V is TRBV28, with D perhaps matching TRBD1 (6 bases). The V and J ends lost 5 bases and 0 bases respectively, with 11 bases between them. The V gene's germline CDR1 is MDHEN and CDR2 SYDVKM. This CDR3 region has 15 residues. CDR3 DNA sequence: TGTGCCAGCAGTCCCCGGGACACCTCCTACAATGAGCAGTTCTTC. Protein: CASSPRDTSYNEQFF. Full variable domain (missing parts from reference TRBV28 and TRBJ2-1): DVKVTQSSRYLVKRTGEKVFLECVQDMDHENMFWYRQDPGLGLRLIYFSYDVKMKEKGDIPEGYSVSREKKERFSLILESASTNQTSMYLCASSPRDTSYNEQFFGPGTRLTVL.

The V gene is TRBV5-1, the J gene TRBJ1-2, with TRBD1 identical over 9 bases. The CDR3 sequence is 15 residues long. V trimming: 5 bases; J trimming: 1 base; junction bases outside the gene matches: 6. Germline V gives CDR1 SGHRS, CDR2 YFSETQ. For the CDR3, the DNA is TGCGCCAGCAGTTCCGGGACAGGGAATAACTATGGCTACACCTTC. It yields the protein CASSSGTGNNYGYTF.

This rearrangement joins TRBV5-4 to TRBJ2-1; a weak D match, TRBD1 (6 bases). Trimming cost V 4 bases and J 6 bases, with 23 bases left between them. Germline V gives CDR1 SGHNT, CDR2 YYREEE (reference sequence). The CDR3 runs to 17 residues. The chain's CDR3 is CASSPGQMTKESNEQFF. The CDR3 DNA reads as TGTGCCAGCAGCCCCGGACAGATGACGAAGGAAAGCAATGAGCAGTTCTTC.

This clone was recorded once. The genes are TRBV10-3 and TRBJ1-3, with a weak D call TRBD1 (6 bases). V was trimmed by 6 bases and J by 0 bases, leaving 6 bases between them. There are 13 residues in the CDR3. Germline-derived CDR1 and CDR2 are ENHRY and SYGVKD. CDR3 region: CAISRGSGNTIYF. The CDR3 bases are TGTGCCATCAGCAGGGGCTCTGGAAACACCATATATTTT.

This rearrangement joins TRBV5-1 to TRBJ2-7; 8 nucleotides match TRBD1. V gave up 3 bases and J gave up 6 bases; unmatched junction bases: 11. Germline V gene lookup returns CDR1 SGHRS and CDR2 YFSETQ. The CDR3 contains 15 residues. The chain's CDR3 is CASSWAGQAAGEQYF. CDR3 in DNA: TGCGCCAGCAGCTGGGCGGGACAGGCGGCGGGCGAGCAGTACTTC.